This T cell receptor (beta chain) was sequenced during a study of blood T cell repertoires in COVID-19. In the original analysis: From reference gene primer amplification, estimates of nucleated cell counts were derived. The data were produced by immunoSEQ multiplex PCR, yet TCRdb's version contains in-frame clones alone and is incomplete. V, J and clone size were drawn from that table, and D and trimming were deduced from the DNA. The sample consists of fewer than 85,000 clones, 70% to 80% of them appearing once. The germline CDR1 and CDR2 sequences are KGHSH and LQKENI. The CDR3 sequence is 16 residues long. Trimming left V 3 bases short and J 6 bases short, with 21 bases between.

Sequenced: peripheral blood. This chain connects TRBV18 to TRBJ2-7; TRBD1 is a possible D gene (6 bases). The receptor was isolated from a woman between 70 and 85 years old with acute or convalescent COVID-19. The CDR3 sequence is CASSPLSQGPRGEQYF. As DNA, the CDR3 is TGTGCCAGCTCACCTTTAAGCCAGGGGCCCAGAGGCGAGCAGTACTTC.